This TCR beta chain was captured in a study of blood T cell repertoires in COVID-19. As regards this clone: The junction differs from germline at one of its ends, possibly a read error.

Original data processing: Scientists estimated how many nucleated cells there were by amplifying reference gene primers. The data were produced by immunoSEQ multiplex PCR, yet TCRdb's version contains in-frame clones alone and is incomplete. From that table come the V and J calls and clone size; the DNA was used to work out D and trimming. Among about 140,000 clones listed, roughly nine tenths were seen once. This CDR3 contains 13 residues. Germline assignment: CDR1 SSHAT and CDR2 FNYEAQ (reference sequence). This chain uses TRBV7-7 with TRBJ2-7, with D perhaps matching TRBD1 (5 bases). The sequence was collected from a human donor in a cohort sampled during active COVID-19. The sample consisted of peripheral blood. This chain's CDR3 is CASSSDIGAEQYF. DNA of the CDR3: TGTGCTAGCAGCTCCGACATAGGGGCCGAGCAGTACTTC.